Each of the 5 T cell receptor beta chains below was sequenced from the same sample in a study of blood T cell repertoires in COVID-19. The assay was immunoSEQ multiplex PCR, and TCRdb's table has in-frame clones only and misses some. The data contain 250,000 to 300,000 clones, about 88% of them seen just once; the ten biggest clones take up 3.6%. Sample: peripheral blood. The receptors originated from a man aged 18 to 30 with active or convalescent COVID-19.

The chain carries TRBV4-2 and TRBJ1-2; D gene uncertain. The V gene's germline CDR1 is LGHNA and CDR2 YNFKEQ. This CDR3 contains 12 residues. The V gene lost 4 bases and the J gene lost 7 bases, with 10 bases spanning the gap. The CDR3 coding sequence is TGTGCCAGCAGCCCATTACCGGGTGGCTACACCTTC. This codes for CASSPLPGGYTF.

The chain has TRBV6-6 and TRBJ1-1; TRBD1 is a possible D gene (6 bases). This CDR3 is built from 13 residues. The V gene's germline CDR1 is MNHNY and CDR2 SVGAGI (reference sequence). V shed 5 bases and J shed 8 bases, with 15 bases lying between them. The CDR3 region has the DNA TGTGCCAGCAGTCAGGGGCGTATAGTAGAAGCTTTCTTT. This sequence encodes CASSQGRIVEAFF.

This clone was recorded only once. The CDR3 coding sequence is TGTGCCAGCAGCGCGGGACTAGCGGGAATCGATGAGCAGTTCTTC. It translates to CASSAGLAGIDEQFF. The chain links TRBV9 to TRBJ2-1, with 13 nucleotides matching TRBD2. The CDR3 extends over 15 amino acids. Germline-derived CDR1 and CDR2 are SGDLS and YYNGEE. With V trimmed by 3 bases and J by 8 bases, 5 bases remained unmatched.

V is TRBV10-1 and J is TRBJ1-2, with 9 bases fitting TRBD1. Looked up from germline, CDR1 is WNHNN and CDR2 is SYGVQD (reference sequence). The CDR3 length is 16 residues. The V segment lost 3 bases and the J segment 4 bases; nucleotides outside the gene matches: 9. The CDR3 sequence: CASSEGPPGQGYGYTF. Here the CDR3 DNA reads TGCGCCAGCAGTGAAGGGCCCCCGGGACAGGGCTATGGCTACACCTTC.

The V and J genes are TRBV5-6 and TRBJ2-6, with D maybe TRBD1 (5 bases). V was trimmed by 5 bases and J by 0 bases, leaving 12 bases between them. This CDR3 has 16 residues. Germline CDR1 and CDR2: SGHDT and YYEEEE. CDR3 nucleotide sequence: TGTGCCAGCAGGTGGACACCGGACTCTGGGGCCAACGTCCTGACTTTC. The encoded protein is CASRWTPDSGANVLTF.